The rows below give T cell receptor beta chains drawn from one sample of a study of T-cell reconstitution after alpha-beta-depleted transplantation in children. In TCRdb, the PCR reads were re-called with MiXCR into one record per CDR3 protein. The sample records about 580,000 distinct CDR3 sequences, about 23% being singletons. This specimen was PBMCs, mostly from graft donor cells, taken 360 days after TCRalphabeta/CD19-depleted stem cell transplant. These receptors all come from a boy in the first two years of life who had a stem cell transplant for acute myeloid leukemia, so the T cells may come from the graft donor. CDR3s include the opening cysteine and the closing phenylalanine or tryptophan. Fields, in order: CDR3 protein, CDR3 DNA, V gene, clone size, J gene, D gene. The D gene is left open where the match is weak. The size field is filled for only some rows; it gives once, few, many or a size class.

CDR3: CASSQMTAVSGANVLTF; DNA: TGTGCCAGCAGCCAAATGACAGCAGTCTCTGGGGCCAACGTCCTGACTTTC; V: TRBV14; size: .; J: TRBJ2-6; D: .
CDR3: CSLGGRPPSYNEQFF; DNA: TGCAGTTTGGGGGGACGTCCACCCTCCTACAATGAGCAGTTCTTC; V: TRBV20-1; size: many; J: TRBJ2-1; D: .
CDR3: CSARGSYGELFF; DNA: TGCAGTGCTAGAGGGTCATACGGGGAGCTGTTTTTT; V: TRBV20-1; size: many; J: TRBJ2-2; D: .
CDR3: CASSYHSGSSTDTQYF; DNA: TGTGCCAGCTCCTATCACAGCGGCTCTAGCACAGATACGCAGTATTTT; V: TRBV6-1; size: many; J: TRBJ2-3; D: .
CDR3: CASSAAYNEQFF; DNA: TGCGCCAGCAGCGCTGCCTACAATGAGCAGTTCTTC; V: TRBV5-1; size: .; J: TRBJ2-1; D: .
CDR3: CASSQEGQFKQYF; DNA: TGTGCCAGCAGCCAAGAGGGGCAATTCAAGCAGTACTTC; V: TRBV14; size: .; J: TRBJ2-7; D: .
CDR3: CASSPGPAGWHNEQFF; DNA: TGTGCCAGCAGCCCAGGACCGGCAGGGTGGCACAATGAGCAGTTCTTC; V: TRBV28; size: .; J: TRBJ2-1; D: .
CDR3: CSAPQGYEQYF; DNA: TGCAGTGCACCACAGGGGTACGAGCAGTACTTC; V: TRBV20-1; size: many; J: TRBJ2-7; D: TRBD1
CDR3: CSARDQGRLPVYEQYF; DNA: TGCAGTGCTAGAGATCAGGGCAGGCTTCCCGTCTACGAGCAGTACTTC; V: TRBV20-1; size: .; J: TRBJ2-7; D: .
CDR3: CATERRGAHGELFF; DNA: TGTGCCACCGAAAGAAGGGGGGCCCACGGGGAGCTGTTTTTT; V: TRBV12-3/TRBV12-4; size: few; J: TRBJ2-2; D: .
CDR3: CASSHARDPKGLHIQYF; DNA: TGTGCCAGCAGCCACGCAAGGGACCCCAAAGGTCTGCACATTCAGTACTTC; V: TRBV5-5; size: many; J: TRBJ2-4; D: .
CDR3: CASSHAASGTKETQYF; DNA: TGCGCCAGCAGCCACGCCGCGAGCGGGACCAAAGAGACCCAGTACTTC; V: TRBV4-3; size: once; J: TRBJ2-5; D: TRBD2
CDR3: CSARSLRPLAGTQETQYF; DNA: TGCAGTGCTAGATCCCTCCGACCCCTAGCGGGGACGCAAGAGACCCAGTACTTC; V: TRBV20-1; size: .; J: TRBJ2-5; D: TRBD2
CDR3: CASTSRALNQPQHF; DNA: TGTGCCAGCACCTCGCGGGCCCTTAATCAGCCCCAGCATTTT; V: TRBV12-3/TRBV12-4; size: many; J: TRBJ1-5; D: .
CDR3: CASRLSRRQDLRYGYTF; DNA: TGTGCCAGCAGATTATCGAGGCGCCAGGACCTTCGCTATGGCTACACCTTC; V: TRBV7-2; size: few; J: TRBJ1-2; D: .
CDR3: CASSLERGKNIQYF; DNA: TGTGCCAGCAGCCTGGAGAGGGGCAAAAACATTCAGTACTTC; V: TRBV6-2/TRBV6-3; size: many; J: TRBJ2-4; D: .
CDR3: CASRLWWVNQPQHF; DNA: TGTGCCAGCAGACTATGGTGGGTCAATCAGCCCCAGCATTTT; V: TRBV6-1; size: .; J: TRBJ1-5; D: .
CDR3: CATSGPPWGQGITDTQYF; DNA: TGTGCCACCAGTGGTCCTCCGTGGGGACAGGGGATCACAGATACGCAGTATTTT; V: TRBV24-1; size: few; J: TRBJ2-3; D: TRBD1
CDR3: CSARFPVEDTQYF; DNA: TGCAGTGCTAGATTCCCGGTAGAGGATACGCAGTATTTT; V: TRBV20-1; size: few; J: TRBJ2-3; D: .
CDR3: CSASPLGRGADLNYNEQFF; DNA: TGCAGTGCTAGTCCCCTGGGGCGGGGGGCTGATCTAAACTACAATGAGCAGTTCTTC; V: TRBV20-1; size: few; J: TRBJ2-1; D: TRBD2
CDR3: CASSLRPALNEKLFF; DNA: TGTGCCAGCAGCTTACGGCCAGCCCTTAATGAAAAACTGTTTTTT; V: TRBV7-3; size: many; J: TRBJ1-4; D: .
CDR3: CSAPGAGALINEKLFF; DNA: TGCAGTGCCCCCGGTGCAGGGGCGTTGATTAATGAAAAACTGTTTTTT; V: TRBV20-1; size: few; J: TRBJ1-4; D: .
CDR3: CAISAYQGAGYNEQFF; DNA: TGTGCCATCAGTGCCTACCAGGGGGCCGGGTACAATGAGCAGTTCTTC; V: TRBV10-3; size: few; J: TRBJ2-1; D: TRBD1
CDR3: CASSDLQGAQTGELFF; DNA: TGCGCCAGCAGCGATCTACAGGGGGCTCAAACCGGGGAGCTGTTTTTT; V: TRBV5-1; size: many; J: TRBJ2-2; D: TRBD1
CDR3: CASSFGSRAYEQYF; DNA: TGTGCCAGCAGTTTCGGTTCGAGGGCCTACGAGCAGTACTTC; V: TRBV12-3/TRBV12-4; size: .; J: TRBJ2-7; D: .
CDR3: CASSWSGGSGANVLTF; DNA: TGCGCCAGCAGCTGGTCAGGGGGCTCAGGGGCCAACGTCCTGACTTTC; V: TRBV5-1; size: many; J: TRBJ2-6; D: TRBD1
CDR3: CASSPGTWTTDTQYF; DNA: TGTGCCAGCAGTCCAGGGACATGGACCACAGATACGCAGTATTTT; V: TRBV27; size: .; J: TRBJ2-3; D: .
CDR3: CASSPGTVWSSYNEQFF; DNA: TGTGCCAGCAGCCCCGGGACAGTCTGGAGCTCCTACAATGAGCAGTTCTTC; V: TRBV7-6; size: few; J: TRBJ2-1; D: TRBD1
CDR3: CSARGRRPDTEAFF; DNA: TGCAGCGCTCGAGGGCGCAGGCCCGACACTGAAGCTTTCTTT; V: TRBV29-1; size: .; J: TRBJ1-1; D: .